Each of the 9 T cell receptor beta chains below was sequenced from the same sample in a study of beta chain features in type 1 diabetes. Reverse transcription of all isolated RNA meant that expressed TCRB transcripts were sequenced. Here immunoSEQ multiplex PCR was the method, and the copy in TCRdb shows in-frame clones only, minus some. The data contain hundreds of thousands of clones, 11% to 15% of them singletons. Sequenced input: naive CD4+ T cells from blood. Receptor source: a man between 25 and 39 years old in good health.

The chain is built from TRBV30 and TRBJ1-1; D unclear. V was cut by 3 bases and J by 0 bases, with 14 bases left in between. In germline, CDR1 is GTSNPN, CDR2 SVGIG (reference sequence). This CDR3 has 15 amino acids. Here the CDR3 DNA reads TGTGCCTGGAGAGCGCAGGCCAGGATGAACACTGAAGCTTTCTTT. This gives the protein CAWRAQARMNTEAFF.

The chain recombines TRBV14 with TRBJ2-2; TRBD2 might be the D (5 bases). V shed 4 bases and J shed 6 bases, with 12 bases lying between them. The CDR3 runs to 14 residues. Germline loops: CDR1 SGHDN, CDR2 FVKESK. The CDR3 loop is CASSPRGLPGELFF. For the CDR3, the DNA is TGTGCCAGCAGCCCCCGAGGACTCCCCGGGGAGCTGTTTTTT.

The rearrangement joins TRBV14 to TRBJ2-2, with D unresolved. The CDR3 sequence is 14 residues long. V dropped 1 base and J dropped 6 bases, with 9 bases sitting between them. Germline CDR1 reads SGHDN; CDR2 reads FVKESK. This CDR3 is CASSQVAASGELFF. CDR3 coding DNA: TGTGCCAGCAGCCAAGTGGCAGCGTCCGGGGAGCTGTTTTTT. The full variable domain, with the rest looked up from reference TRBV14 and TRBJ2-2, is EAGVTQFPSHSVIEKGQTVTLRCDPISGHDNLYWYRRVMGKEIKFLLHFVKESKQDESGMPNNRFLAERTGGTYSTLKVQPAELEDSGVYFCASSQVAASGELFFGEGSRLTVL.

This clone was recorded a few times. This rearrangement joins TRBV23-1 to TRBJ2-7, with 10 bases identical to TRBD1. TRBV23-1 is reported as an ORF; its role is uncertain. The J segment lost 4 bases and the V segment lost 11 bases, leaving 5 bases of the junction unmatched. The CDR3 is made up of 12 amino acids. Here the CDR3 reads CAGTGVTYEQYV. CDR3 nucleotide sequence: TGCGCCGGGACAGGGGTGACGTACGAGCAGTACGTC.

This clone was detected a few times. The chain combines TRBV27 with TRBJ2-1; 10 positions agree with TRBD1. This CDR3 has 14 residues. J was trimmed by 6 bases and V by 8 bases; bases with no gene match: 7. Per the germline V gene, CDR1 is MNHEY and CDR2 is SMNVEV (reference sequence). The CDR3, as DNA: TGTGCCAGCTCTCGGGACAGGGGTTCCAATGAGCAGTTCTTC. Its translation: CASSRDRGSNEQFF.

V and J are TRBV6-5 and TRBJ2-1; D ambiguous. Germline lookup yields CDR1 MNHEY and CDR2 SVGAGI. CDR3 size: 15 residues. Trimming took 6 bases from V and 0 from J, leaving 12 bases between them. CDR3 DNA sequence: TGTGCCAGCAGCCTCACGGCTAGCTCCTACAATGAGCAGTTCTTC. This gives the protein CASSLTASSYNEQFF.

This clone was recorded only once. The J gene is TRBJ2-7, the V gene TRBV5-1, with 10 bases lining up with TRBD1. The CDR3 sequence is 15 residues long. Trimming took 4 bases from V and 3 from J; bases not matched to a gene: 7. CDR1 and CDR2 (germline): SGHRS, YFSETQ. The CDR3 coding sequence is TGCGCCAGCAGCCCTCAGAGGACAGGGGGCTACGAGCAGTACTTC. This encodes CASSPQRTGGYEQYF.

For the CDR3, the DNA is TGCGCCAGCACCCTGGGGGGCCGAGCAGATACGCAGTATTTT. It is translated as CASTLGGRADTQYF. The chain uses TRBV5-1 and TRBJ2-3; D may match TRBD1 or TRBD2 (6 bases each). The CDR3 length is 14 residues. The V gene lost 6 bases and the J gene lost 4 bases, with 15 bases spanning the gap. Germline-derived CDR1 and CDR2 are SGHRS and YFSETQ.

With respect to this clone: One end of the junction varies from germline; a read error may be responsible. The V call is TRBV7-7, the J call TRBJ2-2; D gene unclear. The CDR3 is 12 residues long. The germline V gene has CDR1 SSHAT and CDR2 FNYEAQ (reference sequence). The CDR3 coding sequence is TGTGCTAGCAGCTTAGATGGCGGGGAGCTGTTTTTT. Residues: CASSLDGGELFF.